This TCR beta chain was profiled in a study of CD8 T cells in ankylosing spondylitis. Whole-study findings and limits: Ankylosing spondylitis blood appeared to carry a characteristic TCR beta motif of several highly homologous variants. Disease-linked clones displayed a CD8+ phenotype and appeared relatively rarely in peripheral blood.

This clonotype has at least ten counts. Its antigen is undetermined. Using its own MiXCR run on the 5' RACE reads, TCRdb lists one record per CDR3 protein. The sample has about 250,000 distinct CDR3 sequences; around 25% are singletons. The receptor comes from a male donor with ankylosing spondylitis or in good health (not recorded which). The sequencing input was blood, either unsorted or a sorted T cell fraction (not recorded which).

The CDR3: CASSQDQPYGYTF. CDR3 nucleotide sequence: TGCGCCAGCAGCCAAGACCAGCCCTATGGCTACACCTTC. The V call is TRBV4-1, the J call TRBJ1-2; D remains ambiguous. Deletions cut 0 bases from V and 4 bases from J, with 6 bases between. This CDR3 spans 13 amino acids. Germline V gene lookup returns CDR1 MGHRA and CDR2 YSYEKL.